The source of this TCR beta chain is a study of technical replicates of blood from a few donors. J gave up 4 bases and V 6 bases, and 4 bases lay outside the gene matches. CDR1 and CDR2 from the germline V gene are MDHEN and SYDVKM. The CDR3 runs 14 residues. Assay used: immunoSEQ multiplex PCR; TCRdb lists only in-frame clones, some missing. The repertoire holds approximately 81,000 clones, with roughly four fifths as singletons. The chain employs TRBV28 and TRBJ2-7, with 12 bases aligning to TRBD2. Sequences were obtained from PBMCs. This receptor was taken from a human donor in good health. Some clones in this sample may be carry-over from other donors' samples. The DNA for the CDR3 is TGTGCCAGCAGCGGACTAGCGGGATTTTACGAGCAGTACTTC. This codes for CASSGLAGFYEQYF.